The sequence of this TCR beta chain was determined in a study of T cell responses to AZD1222 COVID-19 vaccine. This CDR3 is 16 amino acids long. Germline CDR1 is SNHLY and CDR2 is FYNNEI. The V and J ends lost 8 bases and 0 bases respectively, with 17 bases between them. This clone was seen once. Its target is not known. Method: immunoSEQ multiplex PCR; TCRdb's copy keeps in-frame clones and lacks some. The sample holds roughly 100,000 clones, just over 90% seen once. General observations from the study: White British donors predominated, females outnumbered males, and clonal diversity was possibly underestimated. AZD1222 recipients seropositive at baseline numbered only six or seven. Repertoire sampling was restricted to post-peak T cell response timepoints.

The clonotype comes from an adult who received the AZD1222 COVID-19 vaccine. The gene calls are TRBV2 and TRBJ2-1; perhaps TRBD2 as D (6 bases). Here the sequenced sample was peripheral blood, taken 28 days after the second AZD1222 dose. The CDR3: CASVSNGGFSYNEQFF. CDR3 in DNA: TGTGCCAGCGTCTCGAACGGGGGTTTCTCCTACAATGAGCAGTTCTTC.